The 22 T cell receptor beta chains given below trace back to one sample, sequenced in a study of control samples from healthy donors and cancer patients. Sequencing was performed with immunoSEQ multiplex PCR; in TCRdb, only in-frame clones are kept and a portion is missing. The data show some 120,000 clones, over 85% seen once. Material: blood. These receptors were obtained from a man younger than 45 in good health.

The chain employs TRBV4-1 and TRBJ1-2; tentative D call: TRBD1 (6 bases). This CDR3 comprises 14 residues. Trimming pared 4 bases from V and 2 bases from J, leaving 11 bases between. Germline assignment: CDR1 MGHRA and CDR2 YSYEKL. The CDR3 here is CASSPKQGNYGYTF. In DNA, the CDR3 is TGCGCCAGCAGCCCCAAACAGGGCAACTATGGCTACACCTTC.

The J gene is TRBJ2-3, the V gene TRBV11-1, with D perhaps matching TRBD1 (6 bases). CDR1 SGHAT and CDR2 FQDESV come from the germline V gene (reference sequence). The CDR3 totals 16 residues. The germline V and J ends were trimmed by 2 bases and 2 bases, with 14 bases remaining between them. The CDR3, as DNA: TGTGCCAGCAGCTTATTCGACAGGACGTACACAGATACGCAGTATTTT. It translates to CASSLFDRTYTDTQYF.

CDR3: CANRPGDESNQPQHF. In DNA, the CDR3 is TGTGCCAACCGGCCAGGGGACGAAAGCAATCAGCCCCAGCATTTT. The chain couples TRBV21-1 to TRBJ1-5; TRBD1 is taken as the D call from the table, unchecked against the DNA. TRBV21-1 is annotated as a pseudogene. There are 15 residues in the CDR3.

The gene calls are TRBV19 and TRBJ1-5; D unresolved. The CDR3 loop spans 15 amino acids. V was pared by 1 base and J by 3 bases, with 10 bases between. Germline V gene data show CDR1 as LNHDA and CDR2 as SQIVND (reference sequence). The CDR3 region has the DNA TGTGCCAGTAGTATAGGGCAGGTTCACAATCAGCCCCAGCATTTT. It is translated as CASSIGQVHNQPQHF.

The rearrangement joins TRBV5-1 to TRBJ1-1, with D uncertain. In germline, CDR1 is SGHRS, CDR2 YFSETQ. V lost 2 bases, J lost 4 bases, and 21 bases lay in between. The CDR3 runs 17 residues. The CDR3 DNA follows: TGCGCCAGCAGCTTATCTCGGTCGCGGGAAGTCGGCACTGAAGCTTTCTTT. Its protein is CASSLSRSREVGTEAFF.

The rearrangement joins TRBV7-2 to TRBJ1-6; no firm D call. V dropped 2 bases and J dropped 7 bases, with 3 bases sitting between them. The CDR3 extends over 12 amino acids. Germline CDR1 reads SGHTA; CDR2 reads FQGNSA. CDR3 region: CASSLPNSPLHF. The CDR3 DNA sequence: TGTGCCAGCAGCTTACCGAATTCACCCCTCCACTTT. The entire variable domain, with the rest obtained from reference TRBV7-2 and TRBJ1-6, is as follows: GAGVSQSPSNKVTEKGKDVELRCDPISGHTALYWYRQSLGQGLEFLIYFQGNSAPDKSGLPSDRFSAERTGGSVSTLTIQRTQQEDSAVYLCASSLPNSPLHFGNGTRLTVT.

This clone was seen a single time. The chain is built from TRBV3-1 (or the pseudogene TRBV3-2) and TRBJ2-1, with 8 bases lining up with TRBD1. The germline V gene has CDR1 LGHDT and CDR2 YNNKEL (reference sequence). V trimming: 4 bases; J trimming: 7 bases; junction bases outside the gene matches: 6. The CDR3 contains 14 residues. The CDR3: CASSLTGGRNEQFF. CDR3 DNA: TGTGCCAGCAGCCTCACAGGGGGACGGAATGAGCAGTTCTTC.

This clone was seen once. The chain uses TRBV10-3 and TRBJ1-4; no clear D. The germline gives CDR1 ENHRY, CDR2 SYGVKD. The CDR3 loop spans 14 amino acids. The V and J ends lost 7 bases and 4 bases respectively, with 13 bases between them. CDR3 coding DNA: TGTGCCATCAAGGACGGATTTCTTAATGAAAAACTGTTTTTT. Translated, it gives CAIKDGFLNEKLFF.

This clone has only one observation. The gene calls are TRBV30 and TRBJ1-1, with D hard to call. The CDR3 is 13 amino acids. Germline assignment: CDR1 GTSNPN and CDR2 SVGIG (reference sequence). Deletions cut 2 bases from V and 4 bases from J, with 11 bases between. CDR3 region: CAWSRADFTEAFF. The CDR3 region has the DNA TGTGCCTGGAGTAGAGCAGATTTCACTGAAGCTTTCTTT.

This clone was seen once. This chain connects TRBV9 to TRBJ2-1; 13 nucleotides align to TRBD2. The CDR3 has 15 residues. The V gene's germline CDR1 is SGDLS and CDR2 YYNGEE. Trimming took 4 bases from V and 8 from J; bases not matched to a gene: 6. The DNA of the CDR3 is TGTGCCAGCAGCTCCACTAGCGGGGGGGGCGATGAGCAGTTCTTC. Translated, it gives CASSSTSGGGDEQFF.

The V and J genes are TRBV25-1 and TRBJ1-1; no firm D call. CDR3 length: 14 residues. Germline lookup yields CDR1 MGHDK and CDR2 SYGVNS. Deletions cut 1 base from V and 7 bases from J, with 13 bases between. CDR3 protein: CASSESGRNIEAFF. The CDR3 DNA reads TGTGCCAGCAGTGAATCAGGACGGAATATTGAAGCTTTCTTT.

The V gene is TRBV10-3, the J gene TRBJ2-1, with a tentative D call TRBD1 (6 bases). This CDR3 contains 14 residues. Germline V gene sequence: CDR1 ENHRY, CDR2 SYGVKD. V was cut by 0 bases and J by 6 bases, with 9 bases left in between. The chain's CDR3 is CAISESDSRNEQFF. Written as DNA, the CDR3 is TGTGCCATCAGTGAGTCGGACAGCCGCAATGAGCAGTTCTTC.

The chain couples TRBV11-2 to TRBJ2-5; tentative D call: TRBD2 (5 bases). The CDR3 is made up of 13 amino acids. Trimming stripped 3 bases from V and 4 bases from J, with 9 bases between. Germline V gene lookup returns CDR1 SGHAT and CDR2 FQNNGV. CDR3 amino acids: CASSLGGLETQYF. The CDR3 nucleotides are TGTGCCAGCAGCTTGGGCGGGCTAGAGACCCAGTACTTC.

The chain has TRBV4-3 and TRBJ1-2; D is possibly TRBD1 (6 bases). V lost 2 bases and J 6 bases, leaving 10 bases between the germline ends. The germline gives CDR1 LGHNA, CDR2 YSLEER. The CDR3 sequence is 13 residues long. The CDR3 DNA reads as TGCGCCAGCAGCCAACCCCAGGGGCATGGCTACACCTTC. Its translation is CASSQPQGHGYTF.

The chain employs TRBV19 and TRBJ1-2; TRBD1 matches at 8 bases. CDR3 length equals 16 residues. V was clipped by 3 bases and J by 4 bases; unmatched bases: 10. In germline, CDR1 is LNHDA, CDR2 SQIVND (reference sequence). CDR3 DNA sequence: TGTGCCAGTAGTATGGGAGGGCAGGGGGCCCCCTATGGCTACACCTTC. It translates to CASSMGGQGAPYGYTF. The complete variable domain, with remaining parts taken from reference TRBV19 and TRBJ1-2, reads DGGITQSPKYLFRKEGQNVTLSCEQNLNHDAMYWYRQDPGQGLRLIYYSQIVNDFQKGDIAEGYSVSREKKESFPLTVTSAQKNPTAFYLCASSMGGQGAPYGYTFGSGTRLTVV.

The rearrangement links TRBV9 to TRBJ2-1; TRBD2 matches at 9 bases. Germline V gene lookup returns CDR1 SGDLS and CDR2 YYNGEE. The CDR3 has 15 residues. Germline trimming cut 3 bases from V and 3 bases from J; bases unmatched to any gene: 4. The CDR3 nucleotides read TGTGCCAGCAGCGGTAGCGGGGGAATCTACAATGAGCAGTTCTTC. As protein: CASSGSGGIYNEQFF.

J is TRBJ1-1 and V is TRBV7-9; D is unresolved. Germline CDR1 and CDR2: SEHNR and FQNEAQ (reference sequence). V gave up 5 bases and J gave up 2 bases, with 6 bases separating them. The CDR3 spans 12 residues. The CDR3 DNA reads as TGTGCCAGCAGCCCCACTAACACTGAAGCTTTCTTT. Residues: CASSPTNTEAFF.

This clone occurred once. This chain connects TRBV19 to TRBJ2-3; TRBD2 agrees at 9 bases. This CDR3 has 13 residues. The V segment lost 5 bases and the J segment 6 bases; nucleotides outside the gene matches: 3. Germline CDR1 reads LNHDA; CDR2 reads SQIVND (reference sequence). DNA of the CDR3: TGTGCCAGTAGTCTTGCGGGGGGGGATACGCAGTATTTT. Translating gives CASSLAGGDTQYF.

The genes are TRBV3-1 (or the pseudogene TRBV3-2) and TRBJ2-3; 8 nucleotides align to TRBD2. This CDR3 contains 18 residues. The V and J ends lost 0 bases and 3 bases, in that order; junction bases with no gene match: 11. CDR1 and CDR2 from the germline V gene are LGHDT and YNNKEL (reference sequence). Here the CDR3 DNA reads TGTGCCAGCAGCCAAGATCGTTTGGCGGGGGGACCGACAGATACGCAGTATTTT. As protein: CASSQDRLAGGPTDTQYF.

The J gene is TRBJ1-1, the V gene TRBV6-2 or TRBV6-3, with D hard to call. V lost 8 bases and J 2 bases, leaving 15 bases between the germline ends. CDR1 is MNHEY and CDR2 is SVGEGT in the germline V gene. The CDR3 spans 14 residues. The CDR3 coding sequence is TGTGCCAGCCATTACTCTGGCGGCAACACTGAAGCTTTCTTT. Protein product: CASHYSGGNTEAFF.

This chain uses TRBV19 with TRBJ1-1, with TRBD1 as a possible D gene (6 bases). There are 15 residues in the CDR3. V was cut by 1 base and J by 0 bases, with 9 bases left in between. Germline CDR1 and CDR2: LNHDA and SQIVND (reference sequence). The CDR3, as DNA: TGTGCCAGTAGTATAGGACAGGCCTTGAACACTGAAGCTTTCTTT. It translates to CASSIGQALNTEAFF.

The chain recombines TRBV19 with TRBJ2-2; D is uncertain. Trimming pared 10 bases from V and 1 base from J, leaving 16 bases between. Germline CDR1 is LNHDA and CDR2 is SQIVND (reference sequence). The CDR3 totals 15 residues. The CDR3 region is CATAKRWVNTGELFF. CDR3 nucleotide sequence: TGTGCCACCGCCAAAAGGTGGGTGAACACCGGGGAGCTGTTTTTT.